These 24 T cell receptor beta chains were sequenced from one sample in a study of blood T cell repertoires in COVID-19. Sequenced by immunoSEQ multiplex PCR; TCRdb stores in-frame clones only, minus some. The sample has about 210,000 clones, around nine tenths seen once. Sequenced input: peripheral blood. These receptors were taken from a man aged 18 to 30 with active or convalescent COVID-19.

The V call is TRBV1, the J call TRBJ1-2. TRBV1 is a documented pseudogene. CDR3 size: 16 residues. This CDR3 reads CTSSRNGGGDAPGYTF. DNA for the CDR3: TGCACCAGCAGCCGAAACGGGGGGGGCGATGCACCTGGCTACACCTTC.

This chain links TRBV7-2 with TRBJ2-3; TRBD2 agrees at 7 bases. Germline V gene sequence: CDR1 SGHTA, CDR2 FQGNSA. V lost 1 base to trimming and J lost 0 bases; unmatched junction nucleotides: 1. CDR3 length: 15 amino acids. The CDR3 is CASSLVSGSTDTQYF. DNA for the CDR3: TGTGCCAGCAGCTTAGTTAGCGGGAGCACAGATACGCAGTATTTT.

The chain recombines TRBV30 with TRBJ1-1; possibly TRBD1 for D (5 bases). Germline V gene lookup returns CDR1 GTSNPN and CDR2 SVGIG (reference sequence). The CDR3 extends over 14 amino acids. V lost 6 bases and J lost 1, with 15 bases in between. The CDR3 is CACPSGETNTEAFF. In DNA form, the CDR3 reads TGTGCCTGCCCCTCGGGGGAGACGAACACTGAAGCTTTCTTT.

The chain has TRBV4-3 and TRBJ2-1, with TRBD2 matching 8 bases. With V trimmed by 0 bases and J by 3 bases, 7 bases remained unmatched. CDR3 size: 17 residues. Germline assignment: CDR1 LGHNA and CDR2 YSLEER. The CDR3: CASSQDSGAIHYNEQFF. The CDR3 DNA sequence: TGCGCCAGCAGCCAAGATAGCGGGGCAATACACTACAATGAGCAGTTCTTC.

V is TRBV5-1 and J is TRBJ2-1; a weak D match, TRBD2 (6 bases). CDR3 length: 15 amino acids. Germline V CDR1 and CDR2: SGHRS, YFSETQ. V lost 4 bases and J 0 bases, leaving 11 bases between the germline ends. CDR3 DNA sequence: TGCGCCAGCAGCCCCCGGGAGAGCTCCTACAATGAGCAGTTCTTC. This encodes CASSPRESSYNEQFF.

The J gene is TRBJ1-5, the V gene TRBV27; D perhaps matches TRBD1 (5 bases). This CDR3 is 15 amino acids long. Germline V gene data show CDR1 as MNHEY and CDR2 as SMNVEV (reference sequence). V shed 5 bases and J shed 3 bases, with 14 bases lying between them. The CDR3, as DNA: TGTGCCAGCAGTAAATCCCGACAGATCAATCAGCCCCAGCATTTT. Protein: CASSKSRQINQPQHF.

The chain couples TRBV12-2 to TRBJ2-1; the D call in the table, TRBD2, was not verified against the DNA. TRBV12-2 is listed as a pseudogene. The CDR3 is 17 residues long. The DNA of the CDR3 is TGTGCAAGTCGCTTAGCAAGGTGGGAGGGCTCCTACAATGAGCAGTTCTTC. This sequence encodes CASRLARWEGSYNEQFF.

The chain employs TRBV2 and TRBJ1-4; TRBD1 might be the D (6 bases). There are 15 residues in the CDR3. V lost 7 bases and J 5 bases, leaving 17 bases between the germline ends. The germline CDR1 and CDR2 sequences are SNHLY and FYNNEI. The CDR3, as DNA: TGTGCCAGCATTCCACAGGGATCTCCGAATGAAAAACTGTTTTTT. This codes for CASIPQGSPNEKLFF.

This clone was observed once. This sequence joins TRBV14 and TRBJ1-1; perhaps TRBD1 as D (5 bases). Germline V CDR1 and CDR2: SGHDN, FVKESK. Trimming stripped 6 bases from V and 0 bases from J, with 8 bases between. There are 13 residues in the CDR3. As DNA, the CDR3 is TGTGCCAGCAGGGGCAGGGTGAACACTGAAGCTTTCTTT. Translating it yields CASRGRVNTEAFF.

This clone was detected only once. The chain couples TRBV18 to TRBJ1-4, with 9 bases that match TRBD1. With V trimmed by 4 bases and J by 5 bases, 5 bases remained unmatched. Germline CDR1 is KGHSH and CDR2 is LQKENI. The CDR3 runs to 15 residues. CDR3 sequence: CASSLTGTGNEKLFF. Written as DNA, the CDR3 is TGTGCCAGCTCACTGACCGGGACAGGGAATGAAAAACTGTTTTTT.

The CDR3 is CASSLTANTEAFF. CDR3 bases: TGTGCCAGCAGTTTAACAGCGAACACTGAAGCTTTCTTT. The chain has TRBV6-2 or TRBV6-3 and TRBJ1-1; D remains ambiguous. Germline CDR1 is MNHEY and CDR2 is SVGEGT. V was cut by 4 bases and J by 1 base, with 7 bases left in between. The CDR3 has 13 residues.

The chain joins TRBV5-1 to TRBJ2-1; D gene uncertain. This CDR3 has 18 amino acids. Trimming took 3 bases from V and 6 from J, leaving 25 bases between them. The germline V gene encodes CDR1 SGHRS and CDR2 YFSETQ. CDR3 in amino acids: CASSSSPQRIPATNEQFF. In DNA form, the CDR3 reads TGCGCCAGCAGCTCTAGTCCCCAGCGAATCCCGGCGACCAATGAGCAGTTCTTC.

This rearrangement joins TRBV5-4 to TRBJ2-7; D perhaps matches TRBD1 (5 bases). The CDR3 extends over 17 amino acids. Trimming removed 2 bases at V and 0 bases at J, with 18 bases between. Germline CDR1 is SGHNT and CDR2 is YYREEE (reference sequence). The CDR3 loop reads CASSLSPDMGYSYEQYF. The CDR3, as DNA: TGTGCCAGCAGCTTAAGCCCGGACATGGGATACTCCTACGAGCAGTACTTC.

The V call is TRBV18, the J call TRBJ1-2; D is possibly TRBD1 (6 bases). V was pared by 3 bases and J by 4 bases, with 12 bases between. This CDR3 comprises 14 residues. Germline V gene data show CDR1 as KGHSH and CDR2 as LQKENI. CDR3 protein: CASSPNLDSYGYTF. CDR3 sequence (DNA): TGTGCCAGCTCACCTAATCTGGACAGCTATGGCTACACCTTC.

The V call is TRBV7-9, the J call TRBJ2-1; a possible D gene is TRBD2 (7 bases). V was trimmed by 5 bases and J by 4 bases, leaving 18 bases between them. Germline CDR1 and CDR2: SEHNR and FQNEAQ (reference sequence). The CDR3 spans 16 residues. The CDR3 DNA reads TGTGCCAGCAGCCCTTTTGGGGGGGGCTTTTACAATGAGCAGTTCTTC. Its translation is CASSPFGGGFYNEQFF.

This chain uses TRBV2 with TRBJ2-5, with 7 bases lining up with TRBD1. CDR1 and CDR2 (germline): SNHLY, FYNNEI. CDR3 size: 13 residues. V dropped 7 bases and J dropped 3; count of bases not matched to a gene: 5. The CDR3: CASTQGNKETQYF. CDR3 nucleotides: TGTGCCAGCACACAGGGGAATAAAGAGACCCAGTACTTC.

This clone was counted a single time. The gene calls are TRBV5-6 and TRBJ2-1, with TRBD2 matching over 8 bases. From germline, CDR1 is SGHDT and CDR2 YYEEEE. The V gene end was trimmed by 0 bases and the J gene end by 4 bases; junction bases not matched to a gene: 3. This CDR3 contains 15 residues. CDR3 DNA sequence: TGTGCCAGCAGCTTGGGAGTAGCGGGATACAATGAGCAGTTCTTC. It translates to CASSLGVAGYNEQFF.

The rearrangement uses TRBV5-6 and TRBJ2-3, with TRBD2 matching 7 bases. Germline CDR1 and CDR2: SGHDT and YYEEEE. V trimming: 4 bases; J trimming: 1 base; junction bases outside the gene matches: 6. This CDR3 region has 15 residues. CDR3 bases: TGTGCCAGCAGCCTCGTAGCGGGTGGCACAGATACGCAGTATTTT. Its translation is CASSLVAGGTDTQYF. Supplemented by reference TRBV5-6 and TRBJ2-3, the full variable domain reads DAGVTQSPTHLIKTRGQQVTLRCSPKSGHDTVSWYQQALGQGPQFIFQYYEEEERQRGNFPDRFSGHQFPNYSSELNVNALLLGDSALYLCASSLVAGGTDTQYFGPGTRLTVL.

V is TRBV6-5 and J is TRBJ1-2; 7 positions agree with TRBD1. J lost 4 bases, V lost 4 bases, and 6 bases had no gene match. The CDR3 has 14 amino acids. Germline V lookup: CDR1 MNHEY, CDR2 SVGAGI. The DNA for the CDR3 is TGTGCCAGCAGTTCGGTAGGGACAGTCTATGGCTACACCTTC. Its translation: CASSSVGTVYGYTF.

V is TRBV19 and J is TRBJ1-5; D gene unclear. The CDR3 consists of 11 residues. The V and J ends lost 5 bases and 5 bases respectively, with 4 bases between them. Germline lookup yields CDR1 LNHDA and CDR2 SQIVND (reference sequence). CDR3 in DNA: TGTGCCAGTAGTTCCTATCAGCCCCAGCATTTT. Translating it yields CASSSYQPQHF. The whole variable domain, remainder taken from reference TRBV19 and TRBJ1-5, is DGGITQSPKYLFRKEGQNVTLSCEQNLNHDAMYWYRQDPGQGLRLIYYSQIVNDFQKGDIAEGYSVSREKKESFPLTVTSAQKNPTAFYLCASSSYQPQHFGDGTRLSIL.

The chain combines TRBV2 with TRBJ1-2; possibly TRBD1 for D (6 bases). Germline CDR1 and CDR2: SNHLY and FYNNEI. This CDR3 is 14 amino acids long. With 4 bases removed from V and 7 bases from J, the gap between germline ends came to 16 bases. The CDR3 coding sequence is TGTGCCAGCAGTGTGACAGGCTGGTCTATTGGCTACACCTTC. Translating gives CASSVTGWSIGYTF.

Comment on this clone: This specimen includes other DNA sequences encoding the same CDR3. V and J are TRBV15 and TRBJ1-6; D may be TRBD1 (5 bases). The V gene's germline CDR1 is LNHNV and CDR2 YYDKDF (reference sequence). V was shortened by 0 bases and J by 7 bases, with 10 bases between the two germline ends. The CDR3 contains 15 residues. The CDR3: CATSRDRQGNSPLHF. CDR3 coding DNA: TGTGCCACCAGCAGAGATCGGCAGGGAAATTCACCCCTCCACTTT.

The chain employs TRBV6-2 or TRBV6-3 and TRBJ2-3; D is ambiguous. This CDR3 is built from 13 residues. The V end was cut by 7 bases, the J end by 4 bases, with 12 bases between. CDR1 is MNHEY and CDR2 is SVGEGT in the germline V gene. CDR3 sequence (DNA): TGTGCCAGCATCCCGACTGGCGCAGATACGCAGTATTTT. Protein: CASIPTGADTQYF.

J is TRBJ2-2 and V is TRBV19; the match to TRBD1 covers 7 bases. Germline lookup yields CDR1 LNHDA and CDR2 SQIVND (reference sequence). The CDR3 totals 16 residues. With V trimmed by 5 bases and J by 3 bases, 9 bases remained unmatched. The CDR3 loop reads CASSSDRVMYTGELFF. CDR3 sequence (DNA): TGTGCCAGTAGTTCTGACAGGGTAATGTACACCGGGGAGCTGTTTTTT.